This T cell receptor beta chain was found in a study of T cell changes during pregnancy in multiple sclerosis. CDR1 and CDR2 from the germline V gene are PRHDT and FYEKMQ (reference sequence). V dropped 0 bases and J dropped 4; count of bases not matched to a gene: 7. The CDR3 is made up of 16 amino acids. Produced via immunoSEQ multiplex PCR; TCRdb's table is partial and in-frame only. The repertoire includes roughly 51,000 clones, roughly 94% of them detected once, and 4.5% to 5.5% sits in the top ten. V gene TRBV13 combines with J gene TRBJ2-7; TRBD1 agrees at 9 bases. Sequencing was performed on CD8+ T cells from peripheral blood mononuclear cells, taken before pregnancy. The sequence was collected from a female donor with multiple sclerosis, enrolled in a pregnancy study. The CDR3 DNA follows: TGTGCCAGCAGCTTAGGCGGACAGGGGAAGGCGTACGAGCAGTACTTC. This sequence encodes CASSLGGQGKAYEQYF.